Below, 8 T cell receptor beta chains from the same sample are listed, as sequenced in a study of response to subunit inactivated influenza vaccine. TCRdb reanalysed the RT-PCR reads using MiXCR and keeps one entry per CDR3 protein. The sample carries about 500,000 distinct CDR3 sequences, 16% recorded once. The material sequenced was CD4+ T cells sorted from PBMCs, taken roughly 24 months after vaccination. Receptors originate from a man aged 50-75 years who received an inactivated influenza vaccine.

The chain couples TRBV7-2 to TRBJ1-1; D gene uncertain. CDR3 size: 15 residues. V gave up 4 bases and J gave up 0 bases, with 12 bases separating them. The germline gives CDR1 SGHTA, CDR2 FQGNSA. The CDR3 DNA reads TGTGCCAGCAGCTCAGAGCTGGCCCTGAACACTGAAGCTTTCTTT. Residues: CASSSELALNTEAFF.

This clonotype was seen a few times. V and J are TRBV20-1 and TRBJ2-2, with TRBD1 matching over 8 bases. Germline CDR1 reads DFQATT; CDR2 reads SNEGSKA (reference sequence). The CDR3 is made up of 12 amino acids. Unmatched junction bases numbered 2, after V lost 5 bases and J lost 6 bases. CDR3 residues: CSAGDRPGELFF. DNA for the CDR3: TGCAGTGCTGGGGACAGGCCCGGGGAGCTGTTTTTT.

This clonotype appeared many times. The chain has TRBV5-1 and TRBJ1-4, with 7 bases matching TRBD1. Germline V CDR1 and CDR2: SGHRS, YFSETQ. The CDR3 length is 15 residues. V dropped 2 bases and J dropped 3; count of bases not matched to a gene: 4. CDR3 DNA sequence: TGCGCCAGCAGCTTACAGGGACAGCCTAATGAAAAACTGTTTTTT. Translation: CASSLQGQPNEKLFF.

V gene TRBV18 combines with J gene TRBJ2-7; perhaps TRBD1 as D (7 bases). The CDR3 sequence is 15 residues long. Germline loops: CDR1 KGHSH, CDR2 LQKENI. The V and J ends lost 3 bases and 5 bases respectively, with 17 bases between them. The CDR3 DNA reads TGTGCCAGCTCACCCAGGGACAGACCGGGGGACGAGCAGTACTTC. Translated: CASSPRDRPGDEQYF.

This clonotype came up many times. CDR3 protein: CASSSRGGQPQHF. The CDR3 nucleotides are TGTGCCAGCAGTTCCAGGGGCGGTCAGCCCCAGCATTTT. The rearrangement joins TRBV6-2 or TRBV6-3 to TRBJ1-5; D perhaps matches TRBD1 (6 bases). The germline CDR1 and CDR2 sequences are MNHEY and SVGEGT. The CDR3 consists of 13 residues. Trimming removed 4 bases from V and 6 bases from J, with 10 bases in between.

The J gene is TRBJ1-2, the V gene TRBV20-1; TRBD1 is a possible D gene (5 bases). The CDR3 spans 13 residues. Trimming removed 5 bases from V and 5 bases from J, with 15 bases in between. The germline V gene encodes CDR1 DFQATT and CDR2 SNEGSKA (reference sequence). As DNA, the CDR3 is TGCAGTGCTGGGCAGGGAATAGGGTATGGCTACACCTTC. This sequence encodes CSAGQGIGYGYTF.

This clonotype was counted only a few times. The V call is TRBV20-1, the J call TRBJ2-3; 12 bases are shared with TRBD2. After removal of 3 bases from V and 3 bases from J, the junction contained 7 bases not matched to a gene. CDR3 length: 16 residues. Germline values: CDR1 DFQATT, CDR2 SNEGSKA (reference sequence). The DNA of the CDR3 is TGCAGTGCTAGCGGGCTAGCGGGGGGGCAGACAGATACGCAGTATTTT. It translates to CSASGLAGGQTDTQYF.

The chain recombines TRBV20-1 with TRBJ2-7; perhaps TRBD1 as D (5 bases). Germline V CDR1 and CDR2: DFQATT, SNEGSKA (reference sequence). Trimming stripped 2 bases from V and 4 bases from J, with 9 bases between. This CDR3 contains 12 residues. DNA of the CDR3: TGCAGTGCTAGAAAGGGGTCGTACGAGCAGTACTTC. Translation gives CSARKGSYEQYF.